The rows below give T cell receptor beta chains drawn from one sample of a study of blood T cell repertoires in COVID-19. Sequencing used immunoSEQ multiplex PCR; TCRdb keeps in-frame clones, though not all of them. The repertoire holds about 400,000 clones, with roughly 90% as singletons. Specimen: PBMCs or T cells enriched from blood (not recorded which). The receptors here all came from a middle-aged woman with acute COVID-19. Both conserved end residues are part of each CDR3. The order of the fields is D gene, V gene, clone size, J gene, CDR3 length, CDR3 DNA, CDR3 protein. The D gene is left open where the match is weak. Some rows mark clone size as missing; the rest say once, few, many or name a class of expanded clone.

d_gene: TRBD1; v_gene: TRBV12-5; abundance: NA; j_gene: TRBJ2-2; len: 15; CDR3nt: TGTGCTAGTGGTTTCGGGACAGGGTCCCCCGGGGAGCTGTTTTTT; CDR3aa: CASGFGTGSPGELFF
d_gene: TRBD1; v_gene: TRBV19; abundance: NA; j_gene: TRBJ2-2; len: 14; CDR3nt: TGTGCCAGTTCCGGGACAGGGGGCACCGGGGAGCTGTTTTTT; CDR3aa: CASSGTGGTGELFF
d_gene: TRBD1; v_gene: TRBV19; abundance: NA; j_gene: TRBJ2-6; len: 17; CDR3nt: TGTGCCAGTATACGGACAGGGGGGTACTCTGGGGCCAACGTCCTGACTTTC; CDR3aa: CASIRTGGYSGANVLTF
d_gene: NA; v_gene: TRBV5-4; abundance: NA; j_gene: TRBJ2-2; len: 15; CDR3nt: TGTGCCAGCAGGGCCGGGACACCGAACACCGGGGAGCTGTTTTTT; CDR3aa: CASRAGTPNTGELFF
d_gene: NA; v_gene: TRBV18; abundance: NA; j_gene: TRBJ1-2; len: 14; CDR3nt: TGTGCCAGCTCACCAGGGGCCGAAAACTATGGCTACACCTTC; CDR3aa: CASSPGAENYGYTF
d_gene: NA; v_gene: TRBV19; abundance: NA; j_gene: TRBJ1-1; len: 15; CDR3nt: TGTGCCAGTAGTATAGTATCGGCAGGGAACACTGAAGCTTTCTTT; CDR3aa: CASSIVSAGNTEAFF
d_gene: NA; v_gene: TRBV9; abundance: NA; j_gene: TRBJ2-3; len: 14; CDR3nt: TGTGCCAGCAGCGTAGCCCGCGCCGGGTATACGCAGTATTTT; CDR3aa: CASSVARAGYTQYF
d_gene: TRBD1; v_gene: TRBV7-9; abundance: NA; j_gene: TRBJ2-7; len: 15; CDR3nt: TGTGCCAGCAGCTTAGATTTAGGGACAGAATACGAGCAGTACTTC; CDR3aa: CASSLDLGTEYEQYF
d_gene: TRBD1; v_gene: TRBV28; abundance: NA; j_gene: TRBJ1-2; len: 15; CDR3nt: TGTGCCAGCAGTTTCCGACCGGGGACAGGGGGAGGCTACACCTTC; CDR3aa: CASSFRPGTGGGYTF
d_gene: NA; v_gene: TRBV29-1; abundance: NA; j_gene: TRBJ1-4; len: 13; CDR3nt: TGCAGCGTTGGCCGGGGAACTAATGAAAAACTGTTTTTT; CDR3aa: CSVGRGTNEKLFF
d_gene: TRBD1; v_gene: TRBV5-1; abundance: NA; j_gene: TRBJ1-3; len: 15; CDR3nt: TGCGCCAGCAGCTTGGGGACAGGGCAAGGAAACACCATATATTTT; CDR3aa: CASSLGTGQGNTIYF
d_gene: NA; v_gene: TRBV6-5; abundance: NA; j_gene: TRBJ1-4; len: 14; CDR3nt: TGTGCCAGCAGTTACTCGAGGAATCGGGAAAAACTGTTTTTT; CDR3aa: CASSYSRNREKLFF
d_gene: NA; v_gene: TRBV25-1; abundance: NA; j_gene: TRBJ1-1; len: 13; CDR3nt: TGTGCCAGCAGTGAATTCAGTAACACTGAAGCTTTCTTT; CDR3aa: CASSEFSNTEAFF
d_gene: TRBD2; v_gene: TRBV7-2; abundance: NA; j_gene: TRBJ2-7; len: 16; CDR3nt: TGTGCCAGCAGCTTAGTTTCTAGCGGGGGGAATTACGAGCAGTACTTC; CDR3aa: CASSLVSSGGNYEQYF
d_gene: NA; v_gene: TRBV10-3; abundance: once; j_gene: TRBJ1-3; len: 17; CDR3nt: TGTGCCATCACGGGTAGACAGTCCGTCCTCTCTGGAAACACCATATATTTT; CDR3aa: CAITGRQSVLSGNTIYF
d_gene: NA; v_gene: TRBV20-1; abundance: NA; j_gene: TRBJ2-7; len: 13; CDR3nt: TGCAGTGCTAGTAAACTAGGTACCTACGAGCAGTACTTC; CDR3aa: CSASKLGTYEQYF
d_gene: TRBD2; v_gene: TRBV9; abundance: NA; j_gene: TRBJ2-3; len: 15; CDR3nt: TGTGCCAGCAGCGTAGCCTCTAGCGGGGGTGATACGCAGTATTTT; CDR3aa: CASSVASSGGDTQYF
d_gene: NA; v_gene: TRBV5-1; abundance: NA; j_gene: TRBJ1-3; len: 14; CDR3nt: TGCGCCAGCAGCTTGTACGGCTCTGGAAACACCATATATTTT; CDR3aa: CASSLYGSGNTIYF
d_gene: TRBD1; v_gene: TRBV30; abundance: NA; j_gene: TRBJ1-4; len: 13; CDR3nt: TGTGCCAGCTCAGGGGGCGCGGATGAAAAACTGTTTTTT; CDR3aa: CASSGGADEKLFF
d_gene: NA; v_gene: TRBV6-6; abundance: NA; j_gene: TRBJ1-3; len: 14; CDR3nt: TGTGCCAGCAGTTCGGAGGGCGTGGGAAACACCATATATTTT; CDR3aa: CASSSEGVGNTIYF
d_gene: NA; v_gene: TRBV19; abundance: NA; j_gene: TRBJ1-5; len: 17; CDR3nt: TGTGCCAGTAGTATTAGTAGCTCGAAAAATAGCAATCAGCCCCAGCATTTT; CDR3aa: CASSISSSKNSNQPQHF
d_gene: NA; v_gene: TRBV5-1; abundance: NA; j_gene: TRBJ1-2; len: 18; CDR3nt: TGCGCCAGCAGCTTGGAAGGTCCCAGGCAGGGCCCGAACTATGGCTACACCTTC; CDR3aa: CASSLEGPRQGPNYGYTF
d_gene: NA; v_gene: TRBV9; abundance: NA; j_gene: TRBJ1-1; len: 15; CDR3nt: TGTGCCAGCAGCGCAACCAGGGGTATGAACACTGAAGCTTTCTTT; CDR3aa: CASSATRGMNTEAFF
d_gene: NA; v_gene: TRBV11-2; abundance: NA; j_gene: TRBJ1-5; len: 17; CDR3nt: TGTGCCAGCAGCTTAGAGGTTTCAGGGGAACGGAATCAGCCCCAGCATTTT; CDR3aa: CASSLEVSGERNQPQHF
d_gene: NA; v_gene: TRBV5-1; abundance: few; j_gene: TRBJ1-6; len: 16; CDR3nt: TGCGCCAGCAGCTTGGGTCCGAGCAATTACAATTCACCCCTCCACTTT; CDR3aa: CASSLGPSNYNSPLHF
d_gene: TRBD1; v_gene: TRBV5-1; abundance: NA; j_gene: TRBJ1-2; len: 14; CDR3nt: TGCGCCAGCAGGACGGGACAGGGCGCCTATGGCTACACCTTC; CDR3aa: CASRTGQGAYGYTF
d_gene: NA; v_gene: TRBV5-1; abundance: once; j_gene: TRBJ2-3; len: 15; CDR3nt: TGCGCCAGCAGCTCGGGACTCCCAAAGGCAGATACGCAGTATTTT; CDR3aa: CASSSGLPKADTQYF
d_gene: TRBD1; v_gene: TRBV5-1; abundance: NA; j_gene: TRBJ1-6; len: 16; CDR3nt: TGCGCCAGCAGCTACTCCGGGACAGGGTCTGATTCACCCCTCCACTTT; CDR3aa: CASSYSGTGSDSPLHF
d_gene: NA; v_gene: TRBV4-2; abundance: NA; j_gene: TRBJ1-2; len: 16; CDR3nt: TGTGCCAGCAGCCAAGTACTTGTCTCTTCTAACTATGGCTACACCTTC; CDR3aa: CASSQVLVSSNYGYTF
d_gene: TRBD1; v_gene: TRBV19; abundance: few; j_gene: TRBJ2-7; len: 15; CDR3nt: TGTGCCAGTAGTATTCCGGCAGGGGGCCGGTACGAGCAGTACTTC; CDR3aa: CASSIPAGGRYEQYF
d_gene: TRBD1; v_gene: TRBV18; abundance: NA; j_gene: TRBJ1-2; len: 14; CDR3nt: TGTGCCAGCGCCCTGACAGGGGGGGACTATGGCTACACCTTC; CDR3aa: CASALTGGDYGYTF
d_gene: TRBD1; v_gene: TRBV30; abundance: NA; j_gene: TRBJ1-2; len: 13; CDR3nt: TGTGCCTGGAGTAAGGGGGCGGTGGGTGGCTACACCTTC; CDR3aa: CAWSKGAVGGYTF
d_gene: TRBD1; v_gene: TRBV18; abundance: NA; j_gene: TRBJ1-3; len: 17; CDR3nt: TGTGCCAGCTCACCACCGACAGGGGCGCCGTACGAAAACACCATATATTTT; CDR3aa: CASSPPTGAPYENTIYF
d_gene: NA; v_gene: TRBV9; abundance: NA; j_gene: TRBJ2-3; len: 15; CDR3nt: TGTGCCAGCAGCGTAAACAGGGAAGGGATAGATACGCAGTATTTT; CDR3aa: CASSVNREGIDTQYF
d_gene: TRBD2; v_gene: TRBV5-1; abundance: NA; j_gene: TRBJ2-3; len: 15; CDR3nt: TGCGCCAGCAGCTTGCTAGCGGGAGGTACAGATACGCAGTATTTT; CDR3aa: CASSLLAGGTDTQYF
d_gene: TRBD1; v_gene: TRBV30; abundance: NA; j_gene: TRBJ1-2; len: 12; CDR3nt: TGTGCCTGGAGTGCAGGACAGGAAGGCTACACCTTC; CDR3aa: CAWSAGQEGYTF
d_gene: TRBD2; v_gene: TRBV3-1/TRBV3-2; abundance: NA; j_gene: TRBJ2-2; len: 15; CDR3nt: TGTGCCAGCAGCCTCGGACTAGCAGGGACCGGGGAGCTGTTTTTT; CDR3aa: CASSLGLAGTGELFF
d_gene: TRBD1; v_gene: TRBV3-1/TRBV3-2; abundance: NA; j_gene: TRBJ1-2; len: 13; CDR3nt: TGTGCCAGCAGCGTGACAGGGGGCTATGGCTACACCTTC; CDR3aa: CASSVTGGYGYTF
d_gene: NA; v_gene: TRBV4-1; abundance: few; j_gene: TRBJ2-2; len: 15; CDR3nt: TGCGCCAGCAGATCCCCAAGGAGCCCATTAGGGGAGCTGTTTTTT; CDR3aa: CASRSPRSPLGELFF
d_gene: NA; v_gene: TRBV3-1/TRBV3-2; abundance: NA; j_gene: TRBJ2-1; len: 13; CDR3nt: TGTGCCAGCAGCCCCGGGTCCCACAATGAGCAGTTCTTC; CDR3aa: CASSPGSHNEQFF
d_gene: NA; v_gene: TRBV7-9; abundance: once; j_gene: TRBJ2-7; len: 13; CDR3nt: TGTGCCAGCAGCTTAATCGGAGGCTACGAGCAGTACTTC; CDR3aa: CASSLIGGYEQYF
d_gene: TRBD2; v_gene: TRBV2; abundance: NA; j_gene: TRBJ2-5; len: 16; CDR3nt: TGTGCCAGCAGTGGGACTAGCGGGGGGTATGAGGAGACCCAGTACTTC; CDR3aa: CASSGTSGGYEETQYF
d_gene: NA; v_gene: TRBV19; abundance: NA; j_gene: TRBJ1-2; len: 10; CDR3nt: TGTGCCAGTTACCGGGGGGGCTACACCTTC; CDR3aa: CASYRGGYTF
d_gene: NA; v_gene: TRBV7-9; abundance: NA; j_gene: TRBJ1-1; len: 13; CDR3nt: TGTGCCAGCAGCTCGACAGGTCCCACTGAAGCTTTCTTT; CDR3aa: CASSSTGPTEAFF
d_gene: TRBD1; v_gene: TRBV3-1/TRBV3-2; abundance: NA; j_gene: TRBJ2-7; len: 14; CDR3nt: TGTGCCAGCAGAAAGACAGGGGAAGCCTACGAGCAGTACTTC; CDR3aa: CASRKTGEAYEQYF
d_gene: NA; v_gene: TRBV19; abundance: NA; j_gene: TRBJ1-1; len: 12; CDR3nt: TGTGCCAGTAGTATAGTAGCCAGACAAGCTTTCTTT; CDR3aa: CASSIVARQAFF
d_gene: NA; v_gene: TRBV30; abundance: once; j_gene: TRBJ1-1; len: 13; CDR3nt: TGTGCCTCTTCGGAATTGGGAGGCACTGAAGCTTTCTTT; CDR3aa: CASSELGGTEAFF
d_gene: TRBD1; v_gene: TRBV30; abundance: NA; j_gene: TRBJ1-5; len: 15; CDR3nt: TGTGCCTGGAGCGGACAGGGCCTAAGCAATCAGCCCCAGCATTTT; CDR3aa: CAWSGQGLSNQPQHF
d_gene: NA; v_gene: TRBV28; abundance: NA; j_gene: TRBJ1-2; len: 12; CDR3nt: TGTGCCAGCAAAAACAGGGAATATGGCTACACCTTC; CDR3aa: CASKNREYGYTF
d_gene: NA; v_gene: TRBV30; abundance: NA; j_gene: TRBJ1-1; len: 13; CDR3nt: TGTGCCTGGAGAGCAGAGAGGGACACTGAAGCTTTCTTT; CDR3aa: CAWRAERDTEAFF
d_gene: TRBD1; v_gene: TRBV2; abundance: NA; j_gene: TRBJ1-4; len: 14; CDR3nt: TGTGCCAGCAGTGAGGGACAGGGAAGGGAAAAACTGTTTTTT; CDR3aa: CASSEGQGREKLFF
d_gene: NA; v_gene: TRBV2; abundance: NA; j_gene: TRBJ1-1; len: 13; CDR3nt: TGTGCCAGCAGTGAAGATTCAGGATCGGAAGCTTTCTTT; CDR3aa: CASSEDSGSEAFF
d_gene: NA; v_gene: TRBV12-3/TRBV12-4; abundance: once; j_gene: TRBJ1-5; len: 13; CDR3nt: TGTGCCAGCAGTTTAACGGAGAATCAGCCCCAGCATTTT; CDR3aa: CASSLTENQPQHF